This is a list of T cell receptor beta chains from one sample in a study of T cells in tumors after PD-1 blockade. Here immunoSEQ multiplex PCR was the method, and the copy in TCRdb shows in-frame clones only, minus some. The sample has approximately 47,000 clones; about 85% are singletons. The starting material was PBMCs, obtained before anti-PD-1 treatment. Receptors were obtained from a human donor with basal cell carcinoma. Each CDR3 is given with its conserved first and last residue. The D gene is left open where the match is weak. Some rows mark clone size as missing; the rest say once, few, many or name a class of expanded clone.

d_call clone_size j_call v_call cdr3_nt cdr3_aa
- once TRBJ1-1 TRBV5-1 TGCGCCAGCAGCAAGGATCTAACTGAAGCTTTCTTT CASSKDLTEAFF
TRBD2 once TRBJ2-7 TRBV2 TGTGCCACCCGAAGCGGGGGGACATACGAGCAGTACTTC CATRSGGTYEQYF
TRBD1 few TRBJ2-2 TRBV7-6 TGTGCCAGCACCGGACAGGTGGCCGGGGAGCTGTTTTTT CASTGQVAGELFF
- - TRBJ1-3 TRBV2 TGTGCCAGTGCCTCGATTGGAAACACCATATATTTT CASASIGNTIYF
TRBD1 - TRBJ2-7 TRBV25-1 TGTGCCAGCAGTGAAACCCTTCCGGGACAGGGGACCTACGAGCAGTACTTC CASSETLPGQGTYEQYF
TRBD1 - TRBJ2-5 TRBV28 TGTGCCAGCAGGGGGACAGGGACGATCCAAGAGACCCAGTACTTC CASRGTGTIQETQYF
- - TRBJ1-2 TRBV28 TGTGCCAGCAGCCGCACACAGGTTTCTGGCTATGGCTACACCTTC CASSRTQVSGYGYTF
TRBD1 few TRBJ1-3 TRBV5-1 TGCGCCAGCAGCCCCTGGACAGGGGGTGGAAACACCATATATTTT CASSPWTGGGNTIYF
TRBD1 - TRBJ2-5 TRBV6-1 TGTGCCAGCAGTGAAGCCGGACAGGGGGGAGAGACCCAGTACTTC CASSEAGQGGETQYF
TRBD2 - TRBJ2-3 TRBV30 TGTGCCTGGAGTTTGGGGGGGAGCACAGATACGCAGTATTTT CAWSLGGSTDTQYF
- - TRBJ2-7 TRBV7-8 TGTGCCAGCAGCTTGGAAAGCTACGAGCAGTACTTC CASSLESYEQYF
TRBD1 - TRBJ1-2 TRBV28 TGTGCCAGCAGTATGGGACAGGCTAACTATGGCTACACCTTC CASSMGQANYGYTF
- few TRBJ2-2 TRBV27 TGTGCCAGCAGTTTATGGGTGTCCGGGGAGCTGTTTTTT CASSLWVSGELFF